The present T cell receptor beta chain was sequenced within a study of blood T cells in healthy people across ages. Study information: Template switching caught about one barcoded beta molecule for each two T cells.

Broader study findings: Age brought a roughly linear fall in TCR beta diversity measured per million T cells. Greater diversity and more naive CD4+ cells were seen in long-lived donors than in aged donors.

This clonotype came up a few times. The antigen is undetermined. Total RNA extracted from each sample amounted to at least 6 micrograms. A sample-barcoded 5' primer and a J-beta primer mix were used in a second PCR of roughly 7 to 11 cycles. TCRdb fed the 5' RACE reads into MiXCR, producing one record per CDR3 protein. The profile shows approximately 810,000 distinct CDR3 sequences, 36% of them singletons. CDR3 length equals 14 residues. Trimming shortened V by 3 bases and J by 3 bases, and 9 bases separated the two germline ends. The chain joins TRBV12-3 or TRBV12-4 to TRBJ1-5; D is uncertain. Specimen: blood. This TCR was recovered from a man aged 18 to 29 in good health. The CDR3 region is CASSFRGYNQPQHF. CDR3 coding DNA: TGTGCCAGCAGTTTCCGGGGTTACAATCAGCCCCAGCATTTT.